This TCR beta chain originates from a study of T cell responses to AZD1222 COVID-19 vaccine. Using immunoSEQ multiplex PCR, the repertoire was profiled, and TCRdb retains in-frame clones only, with some absent. Of some 120,000 clones listed, under 90% are singletons. CDR3 length equals 14 residues. V was clipped by 5 bases and J by 0 bases; unmatched bases: 4. Per germline, CDR1 LNHDA and CDR2 SQIVND (reference sequence). Broader study findings: Sampled repertoires all dated from after the peak T cell response. Once two AZD1222 doses were given, Spike-specific TCR breadth and depth went up. AZD1222 recipients seropositive at baseline numbered only 6 or 7. Among the donors, most were white British and more were female, and clonal diversity was possibly underestimated.

Regarding this clone: No antigen is known for it.

The V gene is TRBV19, the J gene TRBJ2-7; 7 bases fit TRBD1. The TCR sequence derives from an adult in good health. The sequencing here drew on peripheral blood, taken on day 0 of AZD1222 vaccination. The CDR3 loop reads CASSRRGTSYEQYF. As DNA, the CDR3 is TGTGCCAGTAGTCGCAGGGGGACCTCCTACGAGCAGTACTTC.